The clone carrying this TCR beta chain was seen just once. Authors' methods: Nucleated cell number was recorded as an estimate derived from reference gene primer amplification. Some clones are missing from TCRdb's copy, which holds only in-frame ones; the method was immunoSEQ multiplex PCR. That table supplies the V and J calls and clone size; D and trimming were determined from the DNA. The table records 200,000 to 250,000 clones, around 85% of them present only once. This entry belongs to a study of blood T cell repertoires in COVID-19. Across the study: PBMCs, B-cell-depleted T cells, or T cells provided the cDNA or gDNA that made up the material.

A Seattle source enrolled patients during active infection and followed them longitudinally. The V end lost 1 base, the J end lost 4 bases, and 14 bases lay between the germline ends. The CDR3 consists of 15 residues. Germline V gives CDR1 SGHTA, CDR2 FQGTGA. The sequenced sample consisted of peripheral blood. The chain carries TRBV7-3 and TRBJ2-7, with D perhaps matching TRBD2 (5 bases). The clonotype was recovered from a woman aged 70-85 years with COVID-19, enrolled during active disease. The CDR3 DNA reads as TGTGCCAGCAGCTTAAACGGCGGGTCCCGGTACGAGCAGTACTTC. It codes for CASSLNGGSRYEQYF. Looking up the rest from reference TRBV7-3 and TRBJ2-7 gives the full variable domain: GAGVSQTPSNKVTEKGKYVELRCDPISGHTALYWYRQSLGQGPEFLIYFQGTGAADDSGLPNDRFFAVRPEGSVSTLKIQRTERGDSAVYLCASSLNGGSRYEQYFGPGTRLTVT.